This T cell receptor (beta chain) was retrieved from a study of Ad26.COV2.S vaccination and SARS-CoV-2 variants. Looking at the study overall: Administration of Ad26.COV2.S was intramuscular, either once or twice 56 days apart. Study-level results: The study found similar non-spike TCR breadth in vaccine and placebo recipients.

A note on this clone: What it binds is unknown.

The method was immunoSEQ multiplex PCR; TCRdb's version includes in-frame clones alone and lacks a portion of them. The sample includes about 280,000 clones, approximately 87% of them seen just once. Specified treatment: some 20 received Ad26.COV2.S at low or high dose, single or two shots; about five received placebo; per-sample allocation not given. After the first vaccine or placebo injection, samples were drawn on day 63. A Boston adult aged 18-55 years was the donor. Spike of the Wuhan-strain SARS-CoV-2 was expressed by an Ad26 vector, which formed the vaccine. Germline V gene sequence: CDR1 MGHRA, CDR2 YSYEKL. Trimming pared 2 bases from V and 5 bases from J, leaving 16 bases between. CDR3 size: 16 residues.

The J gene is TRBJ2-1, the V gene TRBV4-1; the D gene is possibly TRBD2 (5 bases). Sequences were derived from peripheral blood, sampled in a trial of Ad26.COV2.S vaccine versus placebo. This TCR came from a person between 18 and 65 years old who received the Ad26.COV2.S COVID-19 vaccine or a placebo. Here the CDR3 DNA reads TGCGCCAGCAGCCAACCAACTAGAGACATCAACAATGAGCAGTTCTTC. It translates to CASSQPTRDINNEQFF.